This TCR beta chain was retrieved from a study of PD-1 blockade in classical Hodgkin lymphoma. Overall study results and limits: Those patients who began receiving nivolumab less than 1 year after ASCT had lower diversity, and they were excluded. Prior to therapy, complete responders displayed diversity much like that of newly diagnosed patients. Only CD4+ TCR diversity, not CD8+, had risen significantly by C4D1.

The count of this clone is one. The antigen remains undetermined. TCRdb's copy holds only in-frame clones and misses some; the assay was immunoSEQ multiplex PCR. The sample has 45,000 or so clones, around 70% seen once; the top ten hold approximately 10%. This CDR3 has 13 amino acids. V dropped 1 base and J dropped 5 bases, with 8 bases sitting between them. Germline CDR1 and CDR2: LNHDA and SQIVND (reference sequence). In every patient, relapse followed autologous stem cell transplantation, while exposure to brentuximab vedotin differed. Best responses were complete response, partial response or progressive disease.

This TCR was recovered from a human donor with classical Hodgkin lymphoma. The sequencing here drew on peripheral blood mononuclear cells (PBMCs), taken at baseline. The chain couples TRBV19 to TRBJ2-5; tentatively, D is TRBD1 (6 bases). The CDR3 DNA reads TGTGCCAGTAGTATAGCCAGGGGTGAGACCCAGTACTTC. Translation: CASSIARGETQYF.